This TCR beta chain originates from a study of Ad26.COV2.S vaccination and SARS-CoV-2 variants. General study points: Greater spike-specific TCR breadth was seen in vaccine recipients than in placebo recipients.

Sequencing used immunoSEQ multiplex PCR; TCRdb keeps in-frame clones, though not all of them. The data show roughly 350,000 clones, over 75% seen once. Germline-derived CDR1 and CDR2 are SGHDT and YYEEEE. V lost 1 base and J 2 bases, leaving 10 bases between the germline ends. The CDR3 loop spans 15 amino acids. A note on this clone: Its specificity is not known.

Sample treatment: 15 to 20 received Ad26.COV2.S at low or high dose, single or two shots; several received placebo; per-sample allocation not given. Day 63 after the first vaccine or placebo injection was the time point for sampling. SARS-CoV-2 spike from the Wuhan strain was encoded by the vaccine, an Ad26 vector. The input for sequencing was peripheral blood, taken in a trial of Ad26.COV2.S vaccine versus placebo. The source of this sequence is a person between 18 and 65 years old who received the Ad26.COV2.S COVID-19 vaccine or a placebo. The chain couples TRBV5-6 to TRBJ2-1; a weak D match, TRBD2 (6 bases). The CDR3 nucleotides are TGTGCCAGCAGCTTGACCAGCGGGCCCTACAATGAGCAGTTCTTC. This gives the protein CASSLTSGPYNEQFF.